This entry concerns a single T cell receptor (beta chain). Its cognate antigen is unknown. V lost 3 bases and J lost 1; bases outside the gene matches: 20. Germline loops: CDR1 DFQATT, CDR2 SNEGSKA (reference sequence). The length of the CDR3 is 21 residues. The sample comes from a study of T-cell reconstitution after alpha-beta-depleted transplantation in children. Study results and caveats: One year after transplant, T-cell counts and diversity came mostly from newly produced T cells. Day-60 TCRbeta diversity that was high in some patients was derived from surviving recipient T cells and thymic progenitors.

TCRbeta library construction was performed incorporating unique molecular identifiers. TCRdb passed the PCR reads through MiXCR, listing each CDR3 protein once. The sample holds approximately 1,000,000 distinct CDR3 sequences; roughly 29% are singletons and the top ten take over 25%. The TCR originated in a boy younger than two who had a stem cell transplant for SCID, so the T cells may come from the graft donor. This chain joins TRBV20-1 and TRBJ2-3; the match to TRBD2 covers 12 bases. The sequenced sample was PBMCs, mostly from graft donor cells, obtained 360 days after TCRalphabeta/CD19-depleted stem cell transplant. DNA for the CDR3: TGCAGTGCTAGGAGTCCCGCGGCCTTTTGGACTAGCGGGACACGCACAGATACGCAGTATTTT. Protein sequence: CSARSPAAFWTSGTRTDTQYF.